Following are 18 T cell receptor beta chains from one sample sequenced in a study of Graves' ophthalmopathy and Graves' hyperthyroidism. As the template, RNA transcripts were used to amplify TCR beta CDR3 regions. Second-round multiplex PCR came after first-round RT-PCR with HTBI primers. From the multiplex PCR reads, TCRdb called clonotypes with MiXCR, one entry per CDR3 protein. Of hundreds of thousands of distinct CDR3 sequences listed, 15% are singletons. The sample taken for sequencing was peripheral blood. Source of these receptors: a woman aged 18-29 years with stable Graves' hyperthyroidism.

The genes are TRBV6-2 or TRBV6-3 and TRBJ2-7; D possibly corresponds to TRBD2 (6 bases). The CDR3 totals 14 residues. The germline V gene encodes CDR1 MNHEY and CDR2 SVGEGT. V gave up 2 bases and J gave up 1 base, with 9 bases separating them. CDR3 DNA: TGTGCCAGCAGTTACCGGGACTGGTCCTACGAGCAGTACTTC. Protein: CASSYRDWSYEQYF.

This clonotype was seen ten or more times. V usage is TRBV28 and J usage is TRBJ1-1; tentatively, D is TRBD1 (5 bases). The ends were cut back, 5 bases at V and 7 bases at J, with 11 bases in the middle. The germline V gene has CDR1 MDHEN and CDR2 SYDVKM. This CDR3 has 12 residues. The CDR3 loop is CASSMGGGEAFF. CDR3 coding DNA: TGTGCCAGCAGTATGGGTGGGGGTGAAGCTTTCTTT.

This clonotype was detected many times. V and J are TRBV12-3 or TRBV12-4 and TRBJ1-5; no reliable D call. The CDR3 is 14 residues long. The germline V and J ends were trimmed by 5 bases and 3 bases, with 11 bases remaining between them. The CDR3 sequence is CASSHRAPNQPQHF. As DNA, the CDR3 is TGTGCCAGCAGTCACCGGGCCCCCAATCAGCCCCAGCATTTT.

In its sample, this clonotype was seen many times. CDR3 DNA: TGTGCCAGCAGTTTCGGGACAAGGGGGAATCAGCCCCAGCATTTT. Its protein is CASSFGTRGNQPQHF. V is TRBV12-3 or TRBV12-4 and J is TRBJ1-5, with a weak D call TRBD1 (6 bases). V was trimmed by 3 bases and J by 4 bases, leaving 13 bases between them. The CDR3 has 15 amino acids.

There are many counts of this clonotype. This chain joins TRBV6-1 and TRBJ2-7, with D perhaps being TRBD1 or TRBD2 (5 bases each). CDR1 is MNHNS and CDR2 is SASEGT in the germline V gene. Deletions cut 7 bases from V and 4 bases from J, with 20 bases between. The CDR3 spans 15 residues. Here the CDR3 reads CASTPGLGFLYEQYF. CDR3 sequence (DNA): TGTGCCAGCACCCCGGGGCTAGGTTTCCTTTACGAGCAGTACTTC.

This clonotype was observed a few times. The V and J genes are TRBV19 and TRBJ1-2; the D gene is possibly TRBD1 (6 bases). The CDR3 has 12 residues. CDR1 is LNHDA, CDR2 SQIVND, per germline (reference sequence). Trimming stripped 8 bases from V and 6 bases from J, with 13 bases between. DNA for the CDR3: TGTGCCAGTTTAGGGGGGGCGGATGGCTACACCTTC. It translates to CASLGGADGYTF.

This clonotype came up many times. This chain connects TRBV9 to TRBJ2-7; TRBD1 matches at 7 bases. J gave up 0 bases and V 0 bases, and 3 bases lay outside the gene matches. In germline, CDR1 is SGDLS, CDR2 YYNGEE. This CDR3 region has 15 residues. The CDR3 DNA reads TGTGCCAGCAGCGTAGGGCCAGGGGGCTCCTACGAGCAGTACTTC. This translates into CASSVGPGGSYEQYF.

This clonotype was counted at least ten times. The chain combines TRBV2 with TRBJ2-5; 8 nucleotides agree with TRBD2. V lost 8 bases to trimming and J lost 2 bases; unmatched junction nucleotides: 16. The CDR3 covers 17 residues. Per germline, CDR1 SNHLY and CDR2 FYNNEI. The CDR3 sequence: CASPERSGGAGQETQYF. The CDR3 DNA reads as TGTGCCAGCCCCGAGAGATCGGGGGGGGCGGGTCAAGAGACCCAGTACTTC.

In its sample, this clonotype was seen many times. This chain uses TRBV19 with TRBJ1-1; the D is unclear. CDR3 length equals 16 residues. CDR1 is LNHDA and CDR2 is SQIVND in the germline V gene (reference sequence). The V and J ends lost 7 bases and 0 bases respectively, with 18 bases between them. The CDR3 sequence: CASKLWAVGVNTEAFF. CDR3 in DNA: TGTGCCAGTAAACTGTGGGCAGTCGGCGTGAACACTGAAGCTTTCTTT.

In its sample, this clonotype was seen many times. The rearrangement joins TRBV11-2 to TRBJ1-1; D gene uncertain. V was clipped by 3 bases and J by 5 bases, with 13 bases between them. This CDR3 has 14 residues. CDR1 SGHAT and CDR2 FQNNGV come from the germline V gene. CDR3 amino acids: CASSFPAGGTEAFF. CDR3 in DNA: TGTGCCAGCAGCTTTCCGGCGGGTGGGACTGAAGCTTTCTTT. The full variable domain, in which reference TRBV11-2 and TRBJ1-1 provide the parts outside the CDR3, is EAGVAQSPRYKIIEKRQSVAFWCNPISGHATLYWYQQILGQGPKLLIQFQNNGVVDDSQLPKDRFSAERLKGVDSTLKIQPAKLEDSAVYLCASSFPAGGTEAFFGQGTRLTVV.

This clonotype was observed many times. As DNA, the CDR3 is TGTGCCAGCAGTCCCTATGGGCCAGCACGCTCTGGAAACACCATATATTTT. It is translated as CASSPYGPARSGNTIYF. The chain combines TRBV6-2 or TRBV6-3 with TRBJ1-3; D not resolved. This CDR3 contains 17 residues. V lost 5 bases to trimming and J lost 0 bases, with 17 bases between them. Germline V gene lookup returns CDR1 MNHEY and CDR2 SVGEGT.

There are many counts of this clonotype. The rearrangement uses TRBV11-3 and TRBJ1-5, with D unresolved. In germline, CDR1 is SGHNT, CDR2 YENEEA. V was trimmed by 0 bases and J by 2 bases, leaving 8 bases between them. CDR3 length equals 15 residues. For the CDR3, the DNA is TGTGCCAGCAGCTTAGATGAAGATCGCAATCAGCCCCAGCATTTT. Its translation: CASSLDEDRNQPQHF.

This clonotype was detected ten times or more. The chain links TRBV6-5 to TRBJ1-5, with D tentatively TRBD1 (5 bases). Germline loops: CDR1 MNHEY, CDR2 SVGAGI. Deletions cut 5 bases from V and 7 bases from J, with 12 bases between. The CDR3 length is 13 residues. CDR3 region: CASSPLGVQPQHF. CDR3 nucleotides: TGTGCCAGCAGTCCTCTGGGGGTCCAGCCCCAGCATTTT.

This clonotype was picked up many times. The chain carries TRBV12-3 or TRBV12-4 and TRBJ1-1, with D possibly TRBD1 on 6 matching bases. With 3 bases removed from V and 8 bases from J, the gap between germline ends came to 16 bases. The length of the CDR3 is 14 residues. The CDR3 DNA follows: TGTGCCAGCAGTTTCCCCGGCAGGCAGGGGGAAGCTTTCTTT. The encoded protein is CASSFPGRQGEAFF.

This clonotype was observed at least ten times. V and J are TRBV20-1 and TRBJ2-7; D gene ambiguous. Germline CDR1 is DFQATT and CDR2 is SNEGSKA (reference sequence). The CDR3 is made up of 10 amino acids. The V and J ends lost 6 bases and 6 bases respectively, with 9 bases between them. For the CDR3, the DNA is TGCAGTGCGCCCTGGGGCGAGCAGTACTTC. This translates into CSAPWGEQYF.

This clonotype was counted at least ten times. The rearrangement links TRBV12-3 or TRBV12-4 to TRBJ2-7; TRBD2 might be the D (5 bases). Trimming pared 3 bases from V and 5 bases from J, leaving 11 bases between. This CDR3 is built from 13 residues. The CDR3 loop is CASSLGWRDEQYF. The CDR3 DNA reads as TGTGCCAGCAGTTTGGGCTGGCGGGACGAGCAGTACTTC.

This clonotype turned up a few times. The chain carries TRBV5-1 and TRBJ2-5, with TRBD1 identical over 7 bases. J was trimmed by 4 bases and V by 4 bases; bases with no gene match: 7. CDR1 and CDR2 (germline): SGHRS, YFSETQ. This CDR3 is built from 14 residues. This CDR3 reads CASSDTGAGETQYF. The DNA for the CDR3 is TGCGCCAGCAGCGACACAGGGGCCGGAGAGACCCAGTACTTC.

This clonotype was seen ten or more times. The rearrangement links TRBV12-3 or TRBV12-4 to TRBJ1-2, with D uncertain. V was clipped by 6 bases and J by 4 bases, with 12 bases between them. This CDR3 is built from 13 residues. In DNA form, the CDR3 reads TGTGCCAGCAGCAAGAGGGCCTCCTATGGCTACACCTTC. It codes for CASSKRASYGYTF.